This record concerns one TCR beta chain sequence. This clone's antigen is unknown. Base qualities were left out, and no much larger clone turns up one base away. Read against the paper, the sample's treatment or condition label means: live attenuated yellow fever vaccine strain. At each blood-draw timepoint, two biological replicates of bulk PBMCs were obtained. A standard Ficoll-Paque protocol was used to isolate PBMCs from peripheral blood. TriZol was used to extract RNA from bulk PBMCs, from CD4 and CD8 fractions, and from dextramer-positive and dextramer-negative fractions. The entry originates in a study of T cells after yellow fever vaccination (dated by TCRdb to between 2018 and 2020). At the level of the whole study: Libraries from fractions with low cell numbers were prepared with the SMART-Seq v4 Ultra Low Input RNA kit. To follow T-cell clones before and after primary and booster YFV17D yellow fever vaccination, bulk TCR alpha and beta repertoires were sequenced over time. Two healthy male donors made up the cohort, one aged 18 to 29 years and the other aged 30 to 39 years. Blood was collected at multiple timepoints before and after primary and secondary immunization, and bulk PBMC replicates and cell subsets were isolated.

TCR cDNA was synthesized by 5'RACE template switching, which introduced a universal primer site and unique molecular identifiers. Priming of cDNA synthesis was performed from both the TCR alpha and TCR beta constant segments. Library amplification involved two PCR steps, and the second step added sample barcodes and sequencing adapters. Sequencing of libraries was done on Illumina HiSeq 2500 (2x100 bp) or NovaSeq (2x150 bp). Concerning the study's data processing: MIGEC was used to demultiplex reads and collapse the reads into UMI consensus sequences, and MiXCR was used for V(D)J alignment. Vaccine-responding clonotypes were defined with edgeR using replicate PBMC samples, requiring FDR below 0.01 and a log2 fold change above 5 up to day 15. Bulk clonotypes were assigned CD4 or CD8 identity according to which sequenced CD4 or CD8 repertoire held them at higher abundance. TCRdb ran its own pipeline on the public reads, namely fastp trimming at Q25 and MiXCR clone calling, and kept in-frame beta chains. Rows are unified per CDR3 protein, each entry keeping the most common DNA and genes. These V and J calls derive from TCRdb rather than the authors' analysis. In all, the sample holds about 630,000 distinct CDR3 sequences, and around 12% of those were seen once. About 15% of the sample comes from the top ten.

The study at large found these results: The study included only two donors, which limits how far the findings can be generalized. Because abundant contaminating clonotypes from the bulk population could be contained in FACS-sorted repertoires, computational filtering was required. After the booster, most of the clones that had expanded following primary vaccination were detected again (almost 98% of CD4 and 80% to 90% of CD8), which suggests that memory was broadly maintained. Compared with the primary T-cell response, the secondary T-cell response was weaker but faster, peaking on day 5 rather than day 15. A small share of clonotypes occurred in both CD4 and CD8 compartments, likely arising from convergent recombination.

Sequencing used PBMCs, obtained on the day of the yellow fever booster vaccination. The TCR sequence derives from a man between 25 and 39 years old who received the YFV17D yellow fever vaccine.

The DNA is TGCGCCAGCAGCTTTGAAAACCACTCTGGAAACACCATATATTTT. This gives the protein CASSFENHSGNTIYF. The chain is assembled from TRBV5-1 and TRBJ1-3; confidence is insufficient to name the D gene. Based on the germline V gene, the CDR1 and CDR2 sequences are SGHRS and YFSETQ. A distance of 9 bases separates the germline ends of V and J, which lose 2 bases and 0 bases respectively. Including the terminal cysteine and phenylalanine, the CDR3 comprises 15 residues. Of all the DNA, just the CDR3 is kept, 45 bases in frame from base 1.